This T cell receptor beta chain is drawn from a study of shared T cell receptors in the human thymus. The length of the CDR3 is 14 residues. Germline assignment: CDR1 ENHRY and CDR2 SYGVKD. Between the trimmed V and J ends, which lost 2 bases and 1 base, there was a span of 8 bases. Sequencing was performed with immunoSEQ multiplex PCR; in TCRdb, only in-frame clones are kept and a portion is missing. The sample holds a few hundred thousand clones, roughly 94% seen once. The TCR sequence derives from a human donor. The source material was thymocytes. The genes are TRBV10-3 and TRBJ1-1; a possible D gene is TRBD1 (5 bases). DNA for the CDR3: TGTGCCATCAGTGAGCTGGGACCGAACACTGAAGCTTTCTTT. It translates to CAISELGPNTEAFF.